These 26 T cell receptor beta chains were all obtained from the same sample, sequenced in a study of T cells in Graves' hyperthyroidism and ophthalmopathy. What was amplified from RNA transcripts were TCR beta CDR3 regions. Using the HTBI primer set, a first-round RT-PCR was run on the TCR CDR3. Using its own MiXCR run on the multiplex PCR reads, TCRdb lists one record per CDR3 protein. The repertoire consists of about 52,000 distinct CDR3 sequences, with around 48% occurring once and the leading ten covering roughly a tenth. Sequencing was carried out using blood. The receptors derive from a woman in her 50s with Graves' ophthalmopathy.

This clonotype has a count of ten or more. The chain has TRBV6-1 and TRBJ2-7; 11 bases line up with TRBD2. This CDR3 has 14 residues. V lost 8 bases, J lost 1 base, and 4 bases stayed unmatched. Per the germline V gene, CDR1 is MNHNS and CDR2 is SASEGT. CDR3: CASGGLAVSYEQYF. CDR3 DNA: TGTGCCAGCGGGGGACTAGCGGTTTCCTACGAGCAGTACTTC.

This clonotype showed up many times. The rearrangement joins TRBV28 to TRBJ2-5; 7 positions match TRBD2. CDR1 is MDHEN and CDR2 is SYDVKM in the germline V gene. Trimming at V came to 6 bases and at J to 5 bases, leaving 12 bases not matched to a gene. The CDR3 covers 15 residues. CDR3 nucleotide sequence: TGTGCCAGCAGGATGGGAGGGCGGCCACGGGAGACCCAGTACTTC. Its translation: CASRMGGRPRETQYF.

This clonotype has at least ten counts. The junction and the germline gene differ at one end; a read error may be behind it. The chain is built from TRBV9 and TRBJ2-7; weak D call: TRBD2 (6 bases). The germline V gene has CDR1 SGDLS and CDR2 YYNGEE. This CDR3 region has 14 residues. CDR3 protein: CAGSLSGRADEQYF. In DNA, the CDR3 is TGTGCCGGCAGCCTTAGCGGACGGGCGGATGAGCAGTACTTC.

Of note for this clonotype: The conserved phenylalanine or tryptophan normally closing the CDR3 is absent here, so this likely arose from a read error. This chain joins TRBV7-3 and TRBJ2-1; TRBD2 matches at 7 bases. The V gene end was trimmed by 5 bases and the J gene end by 2 bases; junction bases not matched to a gene: 6. Germline V gives CDR1 SGHTA, CDR2 FQGTGA. The CDR3 runs to 15 residues. In DNA form, the CDR3 reads TGTGCCAGCAGCCTCATAGCGGGTCCCTACAATGAGCAGTTCAGA. It specifies CASSLIAGPYNEQFR.

The chain has TRBV20-1 and TRBJ2-1, with TRBD2 matching over 7 bases. The CDR3 has 14 residues. V trimming: 0 bases; J trimming: 7 bases; junction bases outside the gene matches: 6. Germline V CDR1 and CDR2: DFQATT, SNEGSKA (reference sequence). DNA for the CDR3: TGCAGTGCTAGAGAACGCGGGAGAAGGAATGAGCAGTTCTTC. Translation gives CSARERGRRNEQFF.

This clonotype was seen repeatedly, ten times or more. J is TRBJ1-1 and V is TRBV5-1, with TRBD1 identical over 7 bases. CDR1 and CDR2 (germline): SGHRS, YFSETQ. The CDR3 is 12 amino acids. The V gene end was trimmed by 4 bases and the J gene end by 5 bases; junction bases not matched to a gene: 2. The CDR3 protein is CASSQTGTEAFF. In DNA form, the CDR3 reads TGCGCCAGCAGCCAGACAGGGACTGAAGCTTTCTTT. The whole variable domain, filled in from reference TRBV5-1 and TRBJ1-1, reads KAGVTQTPRYLIKTRGQQVTLSCSPISGHRSVSWYQQTPGQGLQFLFEYFSETQRNKGNFPGRFSGRQFSNSRSEMNVSTLELGDSALYLCASSQTGTEAFFGQGTRLTVV.

This rearrangement joins TRBV20-1 to TRBJ1-1; 8 nucleotides match TRBD1. Germline CDR1 DFQATT, CDR2 SNEGSKA (reference sequence). This CDR3 comprises 11 residues. J was trimmed by 5 bases and V by 6 bases; bases with no gene match: 2. The CDR3 nucleotides read TGCAGTGCCAGACAGGGGACTGAAGCTTTCTTT. Translating gives CSARQGTEAFF.

This clonotype was detected ten times or more. The chain combines TRBV7-9 with TRBJ2-3; D is unresolved. CDR1 is SEHNR and CDR2 is FQNEAQ in the germline V gene (reference sequence). The CDR3 is 14 amino acids. Trimming cost V 1 base and J 6 bases, with 11 bases left between them. CDR3 sequence: CASSLDGFVDTQYF. CDR3 DNA sequence: TGTGCCAGCAGCTTAGATGGTTTTGTGGATACGCAGTATTTT. The full variable domain, in which reference TRBV7-9 and TRBJ2-3 provide the parts outside the CDR3, is DTGVSQNPRHKITKRGQNVTFRCDPISEHNRLYWYRQTLGQGPEFLTYFQNEAQLEKSRLLSDRFSAERPKGSFSTLEIQRTEQGDSAMYLCASSLDGFVDTQYFGPGTRLTVL.

V is TRBV7-3 and J is TRBJ1-5; tentative D call: TRBD1 (5 bases). The CDR3 is 15 residues long. Germline values: CDR1 SGHTA, CDR2 FQGTGA. Trimming took 2 bases from V and 3 from J, leaving 11 bases between them. The CDR3 region is CASSLAPGLNQPQHF. CDR3 nucleotides: TGTGCCAGCAGCTTAGCCCCGGGACTCAATCAGCCCCAGCATTTT.

This clonotype was seen many times. The rearrangement links TRBV5-1 to TRBJ1-2; D is perhaps TRBD1 (5 bases). Germline V CDR1 and CDR2: SGHRS, YFSETQ. The CDR3 totals 15 residues. V lost 0 bases to trimming and J lost 0 bases, with 9 bases between them. CDR3 bases: TGCGCCAGCAGCTTGGAGGGAGGGGCTAACTATGGCTACACCTTC. Translation gives CASSLEGGANYGYTF.

This clonotype was observed a handful of times. V gene TRBV2 combines with J gene TRBJ1-3; D not certain. V gave up 6 bases and J gave up 1 base, with 10 bases separating them. Germline V gene data show CDR1 as SNHLY and CDR2 as FYNNEI. The CDR3 loop spans 14 amino acids. This chain's CDR3 is CASSQELSGNTIYF. CDR3 coding DNA: TGTGCCAGCAGCCAAGAATTGTCTGGAAACACCATATATTTT.

In the case of this clonotype: A much larger clone lies one base from this, so it may be a read error. The chain recombines TRBV27 with TRBJ2-7; tentative D call: TRBD2 (7 bases). Germline CDR1 MNHEY, CDR2 SMNVEV (reference sequence). Trimming pared 9 bases from V and 5 bases from J, leaving 14 bases between. The CDR3 spans 12 residues. CDR3 nucleotide sequence: TGTGCCAGTCGGGGGGCCGCCGACGAGCAGTACTTC. Its protein is CASRGAADEQYF.

In the case of this clonotype: At one boundary the junction diverges from the germline segment, which might be a read error. This chain uses TRBV5-5 with TRBJ2-3; D is tentatively TRBD1 or TRBD2 (6 bases each). The CDR3 is 14 residues long. In germline, CDR1 is SGHKS, CDR2 YYEKEE (reference sequence). The CDR3 DNA reads TGTGCCAGCAGCTTGGCCGGGGGCACAGAGACGCAGTATTTT. Translating it yields CASSLAGGTETQYF.

This clonotype was seen ten or more times. The chain combines TRBV24-1 with TRBJ1-5; 9 bases fit TRBD1. The V gene's germline CDR1 is KGHDR and CDR2 SFDVKD. The CDR3 contains 14 residues. J gave up 4 bases and V 9 bases, and 6 bases lay outside the gene matches. The CDR3 DNA reads as TGTGCCACCCGGGACAGGGCGGGGAATCAGCCCCAGCATTTT. Translating it yields CATRDRAGNQPQHF.

In its sample, this clonotype was seen many times. The chain carries TRBV20-1 and TRBJ2-7; 10 nucleotides line up with TRBD1. Germline trimming cut 6 bases from V and 5 bases from J; bases unmatched to any gene: 10. CDR1 and CDR2 from the germline V gene are DFQATT and SNEGSKA (reference sequence). CDR3 size: 14 residues. The CDR3 protein is CSATRTGGIHEQYF. The CDR3 nucleotides are TGCAGTGCAACTCGGACAGGGGGAATCCACGAGCAGTACTTC.

The CDR3 here is CASSKDTAGGYEQFF. In nucleotides, the CDR3 is TGTGCCAGCAGTAAAGATACAGCGGGAGGCTATGAGCAGTTCTTC. V and J are TRBV7-2 and TRBJ2-1, with 9 bases lining up with TRBD2. This CDR3 is built from 15 residues. Looked up from germline, CDR1 is SGHTA and CDR2 is FQGNSA. The J segment lost 8 bases and the V segment lost 6 bases, leaving 11 bases of the junction unmatched.

This clonotype was recorded only once. V is TRBV2 and J is TRBJ2-3, with 11 nucleotides matching TRBD2. There are 15 residues in the CDR3. With V trimmed by 2 bases and J by 7 bases, 5 bases remained unmatched. Germline V CDR1 and CDR2: SNHLY, FYNNEI. CDR3 DNA: TGTGCCAGCAGTGAACTAGCGGGAGGCAGTAATACGCAGTATTTT. This gives the protein CASSELAGGSNTQYF.

About this clonotype: The junction departs from germline at one end; a sequencing error may be responsible. This chain links TRBV11-2 with TRBJ1-1, with a possible D match to TRBD1 (6 bases). The CDR3 spans 14 residues. CDR1 and CDR2 (germline): SGHAT, FQNNGV. As DNA, the CDR3 is TGTGCCAGCAGCTTAGTAGGGGGGGACACGGAAGCTTTCTTT. This codes for CASSLVGGDTEAFF.

This chain connects TRBV9 to TRBJ1-1; D remains ambiguous. Trimming cost V 0 bases and J 3 bases, with 9 bases left between them. The CDR3 sequence is 14 residues long. The germline gives CDR1 SGDLS, CDR2 YYNGEE. CDR3 residues: CASSVADRDTEAFF. In nucleotides, the CDR3 is TGTGCCAGCAGCGTAGCGGATAGGGACACTGAAGCTTTCTTT.

This clonotype was counted ten times or more. The V call is TRBV12-3 or TRBV12-4, the J call TRBJ2-3, with 9 positions matching TRBD2. With 3 bases clipped from V and 4 bases from J, the junction kept 2 bases outside the gene matches. CDR3 length equals 14 residues. The CDR3 bases are TGTGCCAGCAGTTTTGGCGGGGGGGCAGATACGCAGTATTTT. Residues: CASSFGGGADTQYF.

This clonotype appeared many times. This chain links TRBV24-1 with TRBJ2-5; 11 nucleotides agree with TRBD1. The CDR3 contains 17 residues. The ends lost 3 bases at V and 4 bases at J; junction bases unmatched: 9. CDR1 is KGHDR and CDR2 is SFDVKD in the germline V gene. CDR3 residues: CATSDPGGTGGRETQYF. CDR3 nucleotide sequence: TGTGCCACCAGTGATCCCGGTGGGACAGGGGGACGAGAGACCCAGTACTTC.

This clonotype was counted ten times or more. The V and J genes are TRBV5-4 and TRBJ1-1; 8 nucleotides match TRBD1. The CDR3 loop spans 14 amino acids. Germline V lookup: CDR1 SGHNT, CDR2 YYREEE (reference sequence). The trim removed 3 bases at V and 4 bases at J, leaving 5 bases unmatched. CDR3 DNA: TGTGCCAGCAGCTCGGACAGGGAGGGCACTGAAGCTTTCTTT. Protein: CASSSDREGTEAFF. Based on the CDR3 plus reference TRBV5-4 and TRBJ1-1, the full variable domain is ETGVTQSPTHLIKTRGQQVTLRCSSQSGHNTVSWYQQALGQGPQFIFQYYREEENGRGNFPPRFSGLQFPNYSSELNVNALELDDSALYLCASSSDREGTEAFFGQGTRLTVV.

As regards this clonotype: The junction differs from germline at one of its ends, possibly a read error. The chain couples TRBV24-1 to TRBJ2-1; 10 nucleotides align to TRBD2. This CDR3 is built from 13 residues. The germline CDR1 and CDR2 sequences are KGHDR and SFDVKD. This CDR3 is CATSDLLYTSGTF. In DNA form, the CDR3 reads TGTGCCACCAGTGATTTGCTTTATACTAGCGGGACTTTC.

V usage is TRBV7-2 and J usage is TRBJ2-7; 12 bases align to TRBD1. The V segment lost 6 bases and the J segment 7 bases; nucleotides outside the gene matches: 7. Germline V CDR1 and CDR2: SGHTA, FQGNSA. This CDR3 has 14 residues. CDR3 in DNA: TGTGCCAGCAGGGGGACAGGGGGCTCGAGAGAGCAGTACTTC. It is translated as CASRGTGGSREQYF.

This clonotype was observed many times. The V call is TRBV5-1, the J call TRBJ1-6; 9 nucleotides agree with TRBD1. From germline, CDR1 is SGHRS and CDR2 YFSETQ. Trimming took 0 bases from V and 9 from J; bases not matched to a gene: 7. The CDR3 loop spans 16 amino acids. The CDR3 coding sequence is TGCGCCAGCAGCTTGGCCGGGACAGGGTTCGGTTCACCCCTCCACTTT. As protein: CASSLAGTGFGSPLHF.

The chain carries TRBV2 and TRBJ1-3; TRBD1 agrees at 9 bases. Germline CDR1 and CDR2: SNHLY and FYNNEI. The CDR3 has 16 amino acids. Trimming at V came to 5 bases and at J to 0 bases, leaving 5 bases not matched to a gene. The CDR3 DNA is TGTGCCAGCAGTAGGGAACAGGGGGCCTCTGGAAACACCATATATTTT. Translated: CASSREQGASGNTIYF.